This T cell receptor beta chain appears in the sequencing data of a study of spatial heterogeneity in lung cancer. The junction had 1 base not matched to a gene; V was cut back by 1 base and J by 0 bases. Germline assignment: CDR1 KGHDR and CDR2 SFDVKD. The CDR3 runs 15 residues. In its sample, this clonotype is medium-sized (0.01 to 0.1%). The sample's time point: sample taken at primary tumor resection. TCRdb reanalysed the 5' RACE reads using MiXCR and keeps one entry per CDR3 protein. Among around 11,000 distinct CDR3 sequences, under 6.5% were seen once, and the ten largest hold approximately 30%.

This material consisted of PBMCs, taken at surgery. The receptor was isolated from a male donor with early-stage non-small cell lung cancer. This sequence joins TRBV24-1 and TRBJ2-5; 7 bases agree with TRBD1. The CDR3 bases are TGTGCCACCAGTGATTTAGGACAGGACCAAGAGACCCAGTACTTC. Amino acids: CATSDLGQDQETQYF.